Sequencing of this T cell receptor beta chain was carried out in a study of blood T cell repertoires in COVID-19. Study-wide background: From the United States, Italy and Spain came samples of acute and convalescent COVID-19. The cDNA or gDNA used as material had been derived from T cells, B-cell-depleted T cells, or PBMCs.

The CDR3 is 17 amino acids. Looked up from germline, CDR1 is SGHNT and CDR2 is YYREEE (reference sequence). The V and J ends lost 1 base and 0 bases, in that order; junction bases with no gene match: 6. In the study's own analysis: Estimates of nucleated cell counts were drawn from the amplification of reference gene primers. TCRdb's table, derived via immunoSEQ multiplex PCR, lists solely in-frame clones and lacks some. V and J calls plus clone size are reproduced from that table; the DNA served to infer D and trimming. Of approximately 100,000 clones detected, approximately 87% appear once; the ten largest clones hold about 7%.

The chain couples TRBV5-4 to TRBJ1-1; 10 bases are shared with TRBD1. This receptor was obtained from a woman aged 45-60 years with acute or convalescent COVID-19. The sequenced material came from peripheral blood. The DNA for the CDR3 is TGTGCCAGCAGCTTGCGGGACAGGGGACGTATGAACACTGAAGCTTTCTTT. Protein product: CASSLRDRGRMNTEAFF. The whole variable domain, filled in from reference TRBV5-4 and TRBJ1-1, reads ETGVTQSPTHLIKTRGQQVTLRCSSQSGHNTVSWYQQALGQGPQFIFQYYREEENGRGNFPPRFSGLQFPNYSSELNVNALELDDSALYLCASSLRDRGRMNTEAFFGQGTRLTVV.